This T cell receptor (beta chain) is from a study of T cell responses to AZD1222 COVID-19 vaccine. Using immunoSEQ multiplex PCR, the repertoire was profiled, and TCRdb retains in-frame clones only, with some absent. The repertoire holds fewer than 200,000 clones, with approximately 88% as singletons. The sample here was peripheral blood, taken 28 days after the second AZD1222 dose. The sequence was collected from an adult who received the AZD1222 COVID-19 vaccine.

The CDR3 loop is CASSPSGANEKLFF. The CDR3, as DNA: TGTGCCAGCTCACCGAGTGGGGCTAATGAAAAACTGTTTTTT. The chain uses TRBV18 and TRBJ1-4; D gene unclear. V lost 3 bases and J lost 3, with 8 bases in between. Germline values: CDR1 KGHSH, CDR2 LQKENI. The CDR3 runs 14 residues.